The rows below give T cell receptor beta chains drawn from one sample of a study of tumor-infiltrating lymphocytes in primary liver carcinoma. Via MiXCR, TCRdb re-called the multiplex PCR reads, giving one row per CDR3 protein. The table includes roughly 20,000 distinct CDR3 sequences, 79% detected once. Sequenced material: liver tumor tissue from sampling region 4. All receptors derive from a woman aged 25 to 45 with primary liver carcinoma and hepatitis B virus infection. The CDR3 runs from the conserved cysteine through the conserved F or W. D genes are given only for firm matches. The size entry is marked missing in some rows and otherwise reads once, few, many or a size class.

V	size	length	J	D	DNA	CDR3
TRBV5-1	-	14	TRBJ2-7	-	TGCGCCAGCATGGGGGGAACAGACTCCTACAAGCAGTACTTC	CASMGGTDSYKQYF
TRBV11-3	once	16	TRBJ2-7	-	TGTGCAAGCAGCCGCCGGGACGGGGATTGCTCCTACGAGCAGTACTTC	CASSRRDGDCSYEQYF
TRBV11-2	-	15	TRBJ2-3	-	TGTACCAGCAGACTACCGGGGCAGTTCACAGATATGCAGTATTTT	CTSRLPGQFTDMQYF
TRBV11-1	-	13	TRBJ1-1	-	TGTGCCAGCAGCATCCGGCTGAACAACGAAGCTTTCTTT	CASSIRLNNEAFF
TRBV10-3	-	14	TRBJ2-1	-	TGTGCTATCAATCCCACGGCGATCCGGGATGAGCAGTTCTTC	CAINPTAIRDEQFF
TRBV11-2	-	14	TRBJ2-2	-	TGTGCCAACAGCTTAGATTTCCTCACCGGGGAGCTGTTTTTT	CANSLDFLTGELFF
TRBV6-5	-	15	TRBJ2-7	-	TGTGCCAGCTGTTACAAGGATGGCAGCTCCTACGAGCAGTACTTC	CASCYKDGSSYEQYF
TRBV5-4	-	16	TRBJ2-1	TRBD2	TGTGCCAGCAGCTTCCACAGCGGGAGGAGTTGGAATGAGCAGTTCTTC	CASSFHSGRSWNEQFF
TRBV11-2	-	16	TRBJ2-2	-	TGTGCCAGCAGCTCCGATCCCCAATTGAACACCGGAAAGCTGTTTTTT	CASSSDPQLNTGKLFF
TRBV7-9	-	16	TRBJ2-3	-	TGTACCAGCAGCCTATTACTAGGGGGAGTCACAGATGCGCAGTATTTT	CTSSLLLGGVTDAQYF
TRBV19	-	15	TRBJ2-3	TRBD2	TGTGCCAGTAGTATAGGAGCGGGAGGCTCAGATACGCAGTATTTT	CASSIGAGGSDTQYF
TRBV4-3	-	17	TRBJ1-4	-	TGCGCCAGCAGCCAATATCGTATTATGGGATGGAATGAAAAGCTGTTTTTT	CASSQYRIMGWNEKLFF
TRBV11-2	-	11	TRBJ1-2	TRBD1	TGTGCCAGCGGACAGGGTCATGGCCACACCTTC	CASGQGHGHTF
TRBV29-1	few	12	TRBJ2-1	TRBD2	TGCAGCGTCCTAAGGGACTACTATGAACAGTTCTTC	CSVLRDYYEQFF
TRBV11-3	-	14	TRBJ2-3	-	TGTGCCTGCAGCCTAGATAGGCCCACAGATACGCAGTATTTT	CACSLDRPTDTQYF
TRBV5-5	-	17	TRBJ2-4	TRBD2	TGTGCCGGCAGCTTAGTAGGAATGAGGGAGGGGTCTGACATTCAATACTTC	CAGSLVGMREGSDIQYF
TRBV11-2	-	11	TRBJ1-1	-	TGTGCCAGCAGCCCCGGGGCTGAAGCTTTCTTT	CASSPGAEAFF
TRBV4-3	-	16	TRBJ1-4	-	TGCGCCAGCCAAAACATGGGGGGGGGCACTAATGAAAAACTGTTTTTT	CASQNMGGGTNEKLFF
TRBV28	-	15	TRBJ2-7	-	TGTGGCAGCGGTTTGCACCCCCAGGGGTTTTACGAGCAGTACTTC	CGSGLHPQGFYEQYF
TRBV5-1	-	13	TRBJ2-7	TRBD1	TGCGCCAGCAGCTTCTGGGACAGGTACGAGCAATACTTC	CASSFWDRYEQYF
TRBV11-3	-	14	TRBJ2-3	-	TGTGCCAGCACTTTAGATTGGCCCACAGATACGCAGTATTTT	CASTLDWPTDTQYF
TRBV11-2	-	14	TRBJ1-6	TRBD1	TGTGCCAGCAGCCTACAGGGGGCGAATTCACCCTTCCACTTC	CASSLQGANSPFHF
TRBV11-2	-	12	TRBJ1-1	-	TGTGCCAGCAGCCAAGGGGTGACTGAAGCTTTCTTT	CASSQGVTEAFF
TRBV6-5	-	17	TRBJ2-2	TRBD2	TGTGCCAGCCAGGGCCGGCTAGCGGGAATGGTTCGTGGGGAGTTGTTCTTT	CASQGRLAGMVRGELFF
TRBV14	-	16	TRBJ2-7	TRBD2	TGTGCCAGCAGCCAAGACCTAGCGGGATCTACTAAAGAACAGTACTTC	CASSQDLAGSTKEQYF
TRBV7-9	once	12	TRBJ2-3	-	TGTGCCAGCGGCTCGGACACAGATACACAGTATTTT	CASGSDTDTQYF
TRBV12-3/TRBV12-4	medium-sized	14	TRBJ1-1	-	TGTGCCAGCAGTTTACAGATACCGAACACTGAAGCTTTCTTT	CASSLQIPNTEAFF
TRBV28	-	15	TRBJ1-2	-	TGTGCCAGCATCCAAGGACATTGGGCTAACTACGGCTACACCTTC	CASIQGHWANYGYTF
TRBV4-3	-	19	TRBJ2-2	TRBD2	TGCGCCAGTAGCGTACTAGCGGGAGGGTCCCGTTCGAACACCTGGGAGCTGTTTTTT	CASSVLAGGSRSNTWELFF
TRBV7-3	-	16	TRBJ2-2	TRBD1	TGTGCCAACAGCGCAGCGGACAGGGGGCGCGTTGGGGAGCTGTTTTTT	CANSAADRGRVGELFF
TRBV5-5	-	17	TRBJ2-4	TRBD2	TGTGCCAGCAGTTTAGTAGGAATTAGGGAGGGGTCGGACATTCAATACTTC	CASSLVGIREGSDIQYF
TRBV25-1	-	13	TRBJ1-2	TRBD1	TGTGCCAACAGTGAACAGGGGGCGAATGGCTACACTTTC	CANSEQGANGYTF
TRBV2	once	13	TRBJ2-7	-	TGTGCCGGCACTCCAACCCAGGGGTGGGAGCAGTACTTC	CAGTPTQGWEQYF
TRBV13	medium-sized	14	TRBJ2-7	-	TGTGCCAGCAGCCCTAGAAGCGGATCCTACGAGCAGTACTTC	CASSPRSGSYEQYF
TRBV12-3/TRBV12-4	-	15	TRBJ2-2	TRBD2	TGTGCCATCAGTTTTGGCGGGAGTCCTACCGGGGAACTGTTTTTT	CAISFGGSPTGELFF
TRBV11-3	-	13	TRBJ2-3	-	TGCGCCAGCAGTAAAGAATCCATAGATACGCGGTACTTT	CASSKESIDTRYF
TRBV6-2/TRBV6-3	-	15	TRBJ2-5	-	TGTGCTAGTAGTTACTCGGTTAGCGTGAGTGAGACCCAGTACTTC	CASSYSVSVSETQYF
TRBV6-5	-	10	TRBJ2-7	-	TGTGCCAGCGGCCCGCGAGAGCAATACTTC	CASGPREQYF
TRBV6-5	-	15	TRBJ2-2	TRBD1	TGTGCCGGCAGTCCTCGGACAGGGTTCACCGGGGAGCTGCTTTTT	CAGSPRTGFTGELLF
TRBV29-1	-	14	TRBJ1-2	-	TGCGGCGTTGAAAGAGGAGAACAGACCTATGGCTACACCTTC	CGVERGEQTYGYTF
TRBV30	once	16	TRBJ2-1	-	TGTGCCTGGAGCCGAGGGGGGACTAACGGGAGAAACGAGCAGTTCTTC	CAWSRGGTNGRNEQFF
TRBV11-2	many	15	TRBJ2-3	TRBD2	TGTGCCAGCATCATCGGACTAGGACGCACAGATACGCATTATTTT	CASIIGLGRTDTHYF
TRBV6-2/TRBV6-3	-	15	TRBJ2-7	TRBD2	TGTGCCAACAGTCAATTAGCGGGAGGACTTTACGGGCAGTATTTC	CANSQLAGGLYGQYF
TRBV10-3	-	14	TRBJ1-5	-	TGTGCCATCAGTGAGTCGTCGAACAATCAGCCCCAGCATTTT	CAISESSNNQPQHF
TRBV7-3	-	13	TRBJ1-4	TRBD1	TGTGCCAGCATCTTAGGACAGGGTCAAAAACTGCTTTTT	CASILGQGQKLLF
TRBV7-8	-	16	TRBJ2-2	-	TGTGCCAGCAGCTCTAAGGTACAGAAGAACACCGGGGAGCTGTCTTTT	CASSSKVQKNTGELSF